This entry lists 22 T cell receptor beta chains sequenced from one sample in a study of T cell responses to AZD1222 COVID-19 vaccine listed by TCRdb under 2021. The method behind the library was the immunoSEQ multiplex PCR assay. TCRdb limited this immuneACCESS table to in-frame rearrangements with V and J called. A share of clones is missing; checked studies link under half to unresolved V genes, and the rest is unexplained. This sample is represented by about 180,000 clones; roughly 93% of them were singletons. Roughly 1% of the sample is in the top ten clones. What this sample's time point label stands for: about 28 days (+/-7) after the second vaccine dose. This specimen's treatment or condition label, per the study, means: meningococcal conjugate vaccine given as trial control. Sequenced here: peripheral blood, sampled 28 days after the second dose of the MenACWY control vaccine. Receptor source: an adult who received the MenACWY meningococcal vaccine as a control.

The CDR3 sequence: CSGATGGSSYEQYF. DNA for the CDR3: TGCAGCGGGGCGACAGGGGGAAGCTCCTACGAGCAGTACTTC. V is TRBV29-1 and J is TRBJ2-7; 9 bases map to TRBD1. The V and J ends lost 7 bases and 0 bases, in that order; junction bases with no gene match: 7. This CDR3 is built from 14 residues. Germline CDR1 reads SQVTM; CDR2 reads ANQGSEA.

The chain links TRBV6-5 to TRBJ1-6; D may be TRBD1 (5 bases). Trimming removed 8 bases from V and 6 bases from J, with 11 bases in between. The CDR3 is made up of 13 amino acids. Per the germline V gene, CDR1 is MNHEY and CDR2 is SVGAGI. CDR3 residues: CASGRQINSPLHF. Here the CDR3 DNA reads TGTGCCAGCGGAAGACAGATTAATTCACCCCTCCACTTT.

The chain joins TRBV19 to TRBJ2-1; TRBD2 aligns across 11 bases. Unmatched junction bases numbered 2, after V lost 5 bases and J lost 2 bases. In germline, CDR1 is LNHDA, CDR2 SQIVND (reference sequence). This CDR3 region has 15 residues. DNA of the CDR3: TGTGCCAGTAGTGGTAGCGGGGGGGCCTACAATGAGCAGTTCTTC. Translation: CASSGSGGAYNEQFF.

CDR3 bases: TGTGCCAGCAGTGAACGGGCGGGAGCCCGGAGCAATGAGCAGTTCTTC. Translated: CASSERAGARSNEQFF. This sequence joins TRBV2 and TRBJ2-1; 7 bases agree with TRBD2. This CDR3 is 16 amino acids long. Looked up from germline, CDR1 is SNHLY and CDR2 is FYNNEI. Trimming at V came to 2 bases and at J to 6 bases, leaving 10 bases not matched to a gene.

The V and J genes are TRBV2 and TRBJ2-3, with 8 bases identical to TRBD1. From germline, CDR1 is SNHLY and CDR2 FYNNEI. The CDR3 is 13 residues long. Germline trimming cut 6 bases from V and 4 bases from J; bases unmatched to any gene: 3. CDR3 sequence: CASSQGASDTQYF. CDR3 nucleotides: TGTGCCAGCAGCCAGGGGGCTTCAGATACGCAGTATTTT.

This chain uses TRBV4-3 with TRBJ2-1; D might be TRBD1 (6 bases). The CDR3 consists of 15 residues. Germline V CDR1 and CDR2: LGHNA, YSLEER. Trimming left V 0 bases short and J 8 bases short, with 14 bases between. The CDR3 loop is CASSQEARGIDEQFF. DNA for the CDR3: TGCGCCAGCAGCCAAGAGGCCAGGGGTATAGATGAGCAGTTCTTC.

The V call is TRBV3-1 (or the pseudogene TRBV3-2), the J call TRBJ2-4; possible D gene TRBD2, 5 bases. V was cut by 4 bases and J by 4 bases, with 17 bases left in between. The germline V gene has CDR1 LGHDT and CDR2 YNNKEL (reference sequence). CDR3 length equals 16 residues. CDR3 loop: CASSPGEGRPKNIQYF. CDR3 in DNA: TGTGCCAGCAGCCCCGGAGAGGGTCGGCCAAAAAACATTCAGTACTTC.

The chain has TRBV19 and TRBJ1-1; TRBD1 aligns across 8 bases. The junction had 7 bases not matched to a gene; V was cut back by 2 bases and J by 5 bases. Germline V gene data show CDR1 as LNHDA and CDR2 as SQIVND (reference sequence). The CDR3 totals 15 residues. CDR3 amino acids: CASSISHRGRTEAFF. CDR3 in DNA: TGTGCCAGTAGTATATCACACAGGGGGAGAACTGAAGCTTTCTTT.

J is TRBJ1-2 and V is TRBV18; the D gene is possibly TRBD1 (5 bases). V was clipped by 0 bases and J by 5 bases, with 16 bases between them. The CDR3 covers 16 residues. CDR1 is KGHSH and CDR2 is LQKENI in the germline V gene. For the CDR3, the DNA is TGTGCCAGCTCACCACCGGTGAGCAGGGCAGGGTATGGCTACACCTTC. Protein sequence: CASSPPVSRAGYGYTF.

The V and J genes are TRBV3-1 (or the pseudogene TRBV3-2) and TRBJ1-5, with D tentatively TRBD1 (6 bases). With 3 bases removed from V and 6 bases from J, the gap between germline ends came to 18 bases. Germline CDR1 and CDR2: LGHDT and YNNKEL (reference sequence). This CDR3 comprises 16 residues. For the CDR3, the DNA is TGTGCCAGCAGCCAGGGGGCGGGGGCTGTGAGTCAGCCCCAGCATTTT. Its translation is CASSQGAGAVSQPQHF.

The gene calls are TRBV2 and TRBJ2-2; TRBD2 agrees at 7 bases. Per the germline V gene, CDR1 is SNHLY and CDR2 is FYNNEI. The CDR3 is 14 residues long. Trimming at V came to 4 bases and at J to 5 bases, leaving 4 bases not matched to a gene. CDR3 sequence reads: CASSVSGATGELFF. CDR3 in DNA: TGTGCCAGCAGTGTGAGCGGGGCTACCGGGGAGCTGTTTTTT.

The rearrangement joins TRBV4-2 to TRBJ2-2; perhaps TRBD2 as D (6 bases). The CDR3 length is 16 residues. The V end was cut by 4 bases, the J end by 4 bases, with 16 bases between. Germline CDR1 is LGHNA and CDR2 is YNFKEQ. The CDR3: CASSPPEGSPTGELFF. In DNA, the CDR3 is TGTGCCAGCAGCCCGCCGGAGGGGTCCCCCACCGGGGAGCTGTTTTTT.

The chain has TRBV4-2 and TRBJ1-5; the match to TRBD1 covers 9 bases. With 4 bases clipped from V and 7 bases from J, the junction kept 5 bases outside the gene matches. The CDR3 spans 14 residues. CDR1 is LGHNA, CDR2 YNFKEQ, per germline. CDR3 amino acids: CASSPRTGEQPQHF. CDR3 coding DNA: TGTGCCAGCAGCCCACGGACAGGGGAACAGCCCCAGCATTTT.

The rearrangement joins TRBV2 to TRBJ2-3; 14 positions match TRBD2. Germline values: CDR1 SNHLY, CDR2 FYNNEI. V was pared by 9 bases and J by 5 bases, with 4 bases of the junction left unmatched. The CDR3 runs 14 residues. CDR3 in amino acids: CARGTSGGGDTQYF. The CDR3 nucleotides are TGTGCCAGAGGGACTAGCGGGGGTGGAGATACGCAGTATTTT.

The chain has TRBV18 and TRBJ1-1, with TRBD1 matching 9 bases. Germline V lookup: CDR1 KGHSH, CDR2 LQKENI. This CDR3 spans 13 amino acids. V was clipped by 8 bases and J by 1 base; unmatched bases: 2. The CDR3 bases are TGTGCCAGCGGACAGGGGAGGAACACTGAAGCTTTCTTT. Residues: CASGQGRNTEAFF.

The chain links TRBV28 to TRBJ1-3; no firm D call. V was trimmed by 2 bases and J by 0 bases, leaving 8 bases between them. The CDR3 consists of 15 residues. Germline V gene lookup returns CDR1 MDHEN and CDR2 SYDVKM. The DNA for the CDR3 is TGTGCCAGCAGTTTAAGACCGGGCTCTGGAAACACCATATATTTT. Protein product: CASSLRPGSGNTIYF. The full variable domain, its missing parts supplied by reference TRBV28 and TRBJ1-3, is DVKVTQSSRYLVKRTGEKVFLECVQDMDHENMFWYRQDPGLGLRLIYFSYDVKMKEKGDIPEGYSVSREKKERFSLILESASTNQTSMYLCASSLRPGSGNTIYFGEGSWLTVV.

The V and J genes are TRBV6-5 and TRBJ1-2, with no clear D. Germline V gene data show CDR1 as MNHEY and CDR2 as SVGAGI. The CDR3 covers 12 residues. Trimming took off 7 bases at V and 8 bases at J, with 14 bases between the two ends. The CDR3: CASIDWGGGYTF. For the CDR3, the DNA is TGTGCCAGCATCGATTGGGGTGGGGGCTACACCTTC.

V gene TRBV19 combines with J gene TRBJ1-4; D perhaps matches TRBD1 (5 bases). The germline gives CDR1 LNHDA, CDR2 SQIVND (reference sequence). This CDR3 is built from 15 residues. The germline V and J ends were trimmed by 1 base and 1 base, with 7 bases remaining between them. CDR3 coding DNA: TGTGCCAGTAGTATAGGGCAGGGAACTAATGAAAAACTGTTTTTT. This translates into CASSIGQGTNEKLFF.

This chain connects TRBV5-1 to TRBJ2-7; TRBD2 matches at 15 bases. This CDR3 region has 17 residues. Trimming cost V 4 bases and J 7 bases; bases outside gene matches: 12. Germline loops: CDR1 SGHRS, CDR2 YFSETQ. The CDR3 DNA is TGCGCCAGCAGCCAGGCCGGGACTAGCGGGGGGCCGGGGGAGCAGTACTTC. This gives the protein CASSQAGTSGGPGEQYF.

The chain carries TRBV7-9 and TRBJ1-1; 7 bases match TRBD1. Germline V gives CDR1 SEHNR, CDR2 FQNEAQ (reference sequence). The V and J ends lost 5 bases and 1 base, in that order; junction bases with no gene match: 13. The CDR3 runs 17 residues. In DNA form, the CDR3 reads TGTGCCAGCAGCCAGACGCTATTGGGACAGAAGAACACTGAAGCTTTCTTT. It codes for CASSQTLLGQKNTEAFF.

This chain connects TRBV19 to TRBJ1-6, with 7 nucleotides matching TRBD1. The length of the CDR3 is 15 residues. Germline V lookup: CDR1 LNHDA, CDR2 SQIVND (reference sequence). V lost 10 bases, J lost 0 bases, and 6 bases stayed unmatched. The CDR3 loop is CATWDSSSYNSPLHF. The CDR3 DNA reads as TGTGCCACTTGGGACAGCAGCTCCTATAATTCACCCCTCCACTTT.

This chain connects TRBV2 to TRBJ1-2, with D uncertain. Germline lookup yields CDR1 SNHLY and CDR2 FYNNEI. V lost 3 bases to trimming and J lost 0 bases, with 2 bases between them. The CDR3 is made up of 12 amino acids. The CDR3 region is CASSEANYGYTF. In DNA form, the CDR3 reads TGTGCCAGCAGTGAGGCTAACTATGGCTACACCTTC.